The 21 T cell receptor beta chains reported below all come from one sample, sequenced in a study of molecular identifiers for immune sequencing clone quantification. MiXCR was run by TCRdb on the PCR reads, yielding one entry per CDR3 protein. The repertoire holds about 640,000 distinct CDR3 sequences, with just under 20% as singletons. Sequenced input: naive CD8+ T cells from blood, with Jurkat cell RNA spiked in. Subset specified: FACS-sorted CD8+CD4-CCR7+CD45RA+ naive T cells. The receptors here all came from a human donor in good health. Some libraries in this study had Jurkat cell RNA spiked in.

This clonotype has at least ten counts. The chain uses TRBV14 and TRBJ1-4; TRBD1 might be the D (5 bases). Trimming stripped 4 bases from V and 6 bases from J, with 12 bases between. Germline V gives CDR1 SGHDN, CDR2 FVKESK. The CDR3 runs 14 residues. The CDR3 DNA follows: TGTGCCAGCAGCCCGGTCCCAGGGTATGAAAAACTGTTTTTT. It is translated as CASSPVPGYEKLFF.

This clonotype was found a few times. The CDR3 is CASSPRAGEPYNEQFF. The CDR3 DNA follows: TGCGCCAGCAGCCCCCGAGCGGGGGAACCCTACAATGAGCAGTTCTTC. This chain connects TRBV4-1 to TRBJ2-1; 8 bases map to TRBD2. Trimming at V came to 4 bases and at J to 2 bases, leaving 7 bases not matched to a gene. CDR1 is MGHRA, CDR2 YSYEKL, per germline. This CDR3 comprises 16 residues.

This clonotype occurred many times. This sequence joins TRBV4-2 and TRBJ2-2, with 11 bases matching TRBD2. CDR1 LGHNA and CDR2 YNFKEQ come from the germline V gene. After removal of 7 bases from V and 1 base from J, the junction contained 2 bases not matched to a gene. The CDR3 length is 15 residues. CDR3 nucleotide sequence: TGTGCCAGCACCGGACTAGCGGGGAACACCGGGGAGCTGTTTTTT. This gives the protein CASTGLAGNTGELFF.

This chain connects TRBV19 to TRBJ2-7; the match to TRBD1 covers 9 bases. After removal of 4 bases from V and 5 bases from J, the junction contained 6 bases not matched to a gene. CDR1 LNHDA and CDR2 SQIVND come from the germline V gene (reference sequence). CDR3 length: 14 residues. CDR3 protein: CASSTWTGAHEQYF. As DNA, the CDR3 is TGTGCCAGTAGTACCTGGACAGGGGCCCACGAGCAGTACTTC.

This clonotype was observed at least ten times. V gene TRBV27 combines with J gene TRBJ2-3; no reliable D call. The CDR3 extends over 16 amino acids. Trimming removed 3 bases from V and 0 bases from J, with 13 bases in between. CDR1 is MNHEY and CDR2 is SMNVEV in the germline V gene (reference sequence). CDR3 nucleotides: TGTGCCAGCAGTTTGCTACTTTTAGGGAGCACAGATACGCAGTATTTT. The encoded protein is CASSLLLLGSTDTQYF.

A note on this clonotype: A much larger clonotype is one base distant, so this may be a read error. The CDR3 coding sequence is TGCAGTGCTAGAAGCGGGGGCGACGAGCAGTACTTC. Translated: CSARSGGDEQYF. The chain recombines TRBV20-1 with TRBJ2-7, with 8 bases fitting TRBD2. J gave up 5 bases and V 2 bases, and 2 bases lay outside the gene matches. From germline, CDR1 is DFQATT and CDR2 SNEGSKA (reference sequence). The CDR3 covers 12 residues.

This clonotype was seen at least ten times. The rearrangement links TRBV5-4 to TRBJ2-6; no clear D gene. Germline V gene sequence: CDR1 SGHNT, CDR2 YYREEE (reference sequence). This CDR3 has 20 amino acids. V dropped 0 bases and J dropped 0 bases, with 19 bases sitting between them. CDR3 sequence (DNA): TGTGCCAGCAGCTTGGCCCCCGACTGGAAATCGAGCTCTGGGGCCAACGTCCTGACTTTC. Residues: CASSLAPDWKSSSGANVLTF.

The J gene is TRBJ2-7, the V gene TRBV23-1; TRBD1 matches 7 bases. TRBV23-1 has ORF status, its function being uncertain. This CDR3 contains 20 residues. With 0 bases clipped from V and 3 bases from J, the junction kept 20 bases outside the gene matches. The DNA of the CDR3 is TGCGCCAGCAGTCAATCGCGCCGCGACAGGGTTCCTTTCTCGCACTACGAGCAGTACTTC. This translates into CASSQSRRDRVPFSHYEQYF.

Ten or more counts support this clonotype. This sequence joins TRBV29-1 and TRBJ2-7; D is possibly TRBD1 (5 bases). Germline lookup yields CDR1 SQVTM and CDR2 ANQGSEA. Trimming cost V 4 bases and J 3 bases, with 10 bases left between them. The CDR3 length is 12 residues. The CDR3 DNA sequence: TGCAGCGTTGCAGGGATTGGCTACGAGCAGTACTTC. This encodes CSVAGIGYEQYF.

The CDR3 bases are TGTGCCTGGGAGGTGGGAGCGCACAATGAGCAGTTCTTC. It yields the protein CAWEVGAHNEQFF. The V and J genes are TRBV30 and TRBJ2-1; D perhaps matches TRBD2 (5 bases). The V gene's germline CDR1 is GTSNPN and CDR2 SVGIG (reference sequence). The CDR3 runs to 13 residues. V gave up 5 bases and J gave up 5 bases, with 13 bases separating them.

As for this clonotype: A clone one base away is much larger, so this may be a read error. This chain joins TRBV20-1 and TRBJ1-5; 9 bases line up with TRBD1. From germline, CDR1 is DFQATT and CDR2 SNEGSKA (reference sequence). This CDR3 region has 17 residues. The CDR3 reads CSARDRGLLFSNRPQHF. The DNA of the CDR3 is TGCAGTGCTAGGGACAGGGGTCTCCTTTTTAGCAATCGGCCCCAGCATTTT.

A remark on this clonotype: This is likely a read error, given that the CDR3 carries no conserved phenylalanine or tryptophan at its end. This chain connects TRBV19 to TRBJ2-2; D gene ambiguous. CDR1 LNHDA and CDR2 SQIVND come from the germline V gene (reference sequence). V gave up 5 bases and J gave up 4 bases, with 2 bases separating them. The CDR3 has 11 amino acids. The CDR3 protein is CASSGTGELFL. DNA for the CDR3: TGTGCCAGTAGTGGCACCGGGGAGCTGTTTCTT.

As to this clonotype: With a much larger clone just one base away, this may be a read error. The V and J genes are TRBV5-6 and TRBJ2-3, with D possibly matching TRBD1 (7 bases). Germline values: CDR1 SGHDT, CDR2 YYEEEE. This CDR3 is 17 amino acids long. The CDR3 reads CAGSLGGDRVSTDTQYF. The CDR3 DNA follows: TGTGCCGGCAGCTTGGGGGGCGACAGGGTGAGCACAGATACGCAGTATTTT. Supplemented by reference TRBV5-6 and TRBJ2-3, the full variable domain reads DAGVTQSPTHLIKTRGQQVTLRCSPKSGHDTVSWYQQALGQGPQFIFQYYEEEERQRGNFPDRFSGHQFPNYSSELNVNALLLGDSALYLCAGSLGGDRVSTDTQYFGPGTRLTVL.

This clonotype was detected once. A much more abundant neighbour one base away suggests this may be a read error. No conserved phenylalanine or tryptophan ends this CDR3, so it is likely a read error. The rearrangement uses TRBV29-1 and TRBJ1-2; D is uncertain. The CDR3 runs to 11 residues. Germline assignment: CDR1 SQVTM and CDR2 ANQGSEA. Between the trimmed V and J ends, which lost 6 bases and 7 bases, there was a span of 12 bases. The CDR3 is CSVPSMSGYTL. The DNA of the CDR3 is TGCAGCGTCCCGTCAATGTCTGGCTACACCCTC.

This clonotype was seen at least ten times. V and J are TRBV6-4 and TRBJ2-2, with D possibly being TRBD2 (5 bases). Trimming took 6 bases from V and 7 from J, leaving 9 bases between them. Germline assignment: CDR1 MRHNA and CDR2 SNTAGT. This CDR3 is built from 12 residues. This CDR3 reads CASRGVDGELFF. Here the CDR3 DNA reads TGTGCCAGCAGGGGAGTAGACGGGGAGCTGTTTTTT.

This clonotype was observed many times. The rearrangement links TRBV7-9 to TRBJ2-5, with TRBD2 as a possible D gene (5 bases). The CDR3 extends over 13 amino acids. With 1 base removed from V and 4 bases from J, the gap between germline ends came to 7 bases. From germline, CDR1 is SEHNR and CDR2 FQNEAQ (reference sequence). For the CDR3, the DNA is TGTGCCAGCAGCTTAGTGGGAGTAGAGACCCAGTACTTC. This sequence encodes CASSLVGVETQYF.

In this sample, this clonotype turned up many times. The DNA for the CDR3 is TGTGCCAGCAGCTCAAGAGTAGCGGGAGGGCCCCACGAGCAGTACTTC. Encoded protein: CASSSRVAGGPHEQYF. This sequence joins TRBV7-2 and TRBJ2-7; 11 nucleotides line up with TRBD2. Germline values: CDR1 SGHTA, CDR2 FQGNSA. The junction had 10 bases not matched to a gene; V was cut back by 4 bases and J by 5 bases. The CDR3 is 16 residues long.

This clonotype was counted many times. The J gene is TRBJ1-2, the V gene TRBV6-5; TRBD1 matches at 8 bases. This CDR3 spans 11 amino acids. The V gene end was trimmed by 8 bases and the J gene end by 6 bases; junction bases not matched to a gene: 2. Germline loops: CDR1 MNHEY, CDR2 SVGAGI. DNA of the CDR3: TGTGCCAGCTCAGGGGGCCATGGCTACACCTTC. This gives the protein CASSGGHGYTF.

This clonotype was recorded many times. The CDR3 sequence is CASSPPPHQYGYTF. The CDR3 DNA reads as TGTGCCAGCAGTCCCCCCCCTCACCAATATGGCTACACCTTC. This chain uses TRBV28 with TRBJ1-2; D gene uncertain. This CDR3 region has 14 residues. V was trimmed by 5 bases and J by 5 bases, leaving 15 bases between them. Germline CDR1 MDHEN, CDR2 SYDVKM.

This clonotype showed up just a few times. Given a much more abundant clone one base away, this may be a read error. The V and J genes are TRBV2 and TRBJ1-5; 7 positions match TRBD1. Looked up from germline, CDR1 is SNHLY and CDR2 is FYNNEI. This CDR3 spans 15 amino acids. The CDR3 sequence is CTSLRDSVSNQPQHF. The CDR3 DNA follows: TGTACCAGCCTTCGGGACAGTGTTAGCAATCAGCCCCAGCATTTT.

This clonotype was counted at least ten times. The chain uses TRBV4-3 and TRBJ1-5; D might be TRBD1 (6 bases). CDR1 and CDR2 (germline): LGHNA, YSLEER. V was pared by 0 bases and J by 3 bases, with 12 bases between. The CDR3 is 16 amino acids. The CDR3 nucleotides are TGCGCCAGCAGCCAAGACCGGGCAGGGGCCAATCAGCCCCAGCATTTT. Translated: CASSQDRAGANQPQHF.